This T cell receptor beta chain came from a study of T cell responses to AZD1222 COVID-19 vaccine. Study summary: Combined were second doses at about 4 or about 12 weeks.

Points from the study as a whole: At baseline, just 6 or 7 AZD1222 recipients tested seropositive. Mostly white British, mostly female donors; authors suggested clonal diversity may be underestimated. Reports say nearly half of spike-specific TCRs go after unmutated variant regions.

As for this clone: Antigen unknown.

Germline CDR1 and CDR2: GTSNPN and SVGIG (reference sequence). The V end lost 4 bases, the J end lost 4 bases, and 7 bases lay between the germline ends. The CDR3 sequence is 11 residues long. The repertoire was sequenced with immunoSEQ multiplex PCR; TCRdb's copy has only in-frame clones and lacks some. This sample has about 130,000 clones, with over 75% found just once. The receptor comes from an adult in good health. The V call is TRBV30, the J call TRBJ1-1; no reliable D call. The sequencing here drew on peripheral blood, taken on day 0 of AZD1222 vaccination. The CDR3 bases are TGTGCCTGGACCGGTCGCACTGAAGCTTTCTTT. Protein sequence: CAWTGRTEAFF.